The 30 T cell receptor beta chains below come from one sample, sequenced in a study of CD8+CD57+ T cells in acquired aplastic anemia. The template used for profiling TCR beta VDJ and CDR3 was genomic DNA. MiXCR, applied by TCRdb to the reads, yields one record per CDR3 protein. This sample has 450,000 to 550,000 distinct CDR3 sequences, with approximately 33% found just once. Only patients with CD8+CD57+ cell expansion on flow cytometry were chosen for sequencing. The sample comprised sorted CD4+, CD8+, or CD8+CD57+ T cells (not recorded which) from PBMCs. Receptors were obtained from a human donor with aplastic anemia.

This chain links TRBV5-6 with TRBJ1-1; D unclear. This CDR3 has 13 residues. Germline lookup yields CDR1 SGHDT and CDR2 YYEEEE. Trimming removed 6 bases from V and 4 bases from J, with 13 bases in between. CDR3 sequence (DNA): TGTGCCAGCAACACACGGGGAGGCACTGAAGCTTTCTTT. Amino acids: CASNTRGGTEAFF.

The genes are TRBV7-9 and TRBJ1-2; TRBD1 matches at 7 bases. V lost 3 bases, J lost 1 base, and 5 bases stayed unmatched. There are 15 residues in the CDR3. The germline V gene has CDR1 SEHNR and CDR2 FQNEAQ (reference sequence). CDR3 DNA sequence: TGTGCCAGCAGCTTCCGGCAGGGGGGTAACTATGGCTACACCTTC. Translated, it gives CASSFRQGGNYGYTF. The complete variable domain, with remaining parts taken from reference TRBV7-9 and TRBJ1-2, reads DTGVSQNPRHKITKRGQNVTFRCDPISEHNRLYWYRQTLGQGPEFLTYFQNEAQLEKSRLLSDRFSAERPKGSFSTLEIQRTEQGDSAMYLCASSFRQGGNYGYTFGSGTRLTVV.

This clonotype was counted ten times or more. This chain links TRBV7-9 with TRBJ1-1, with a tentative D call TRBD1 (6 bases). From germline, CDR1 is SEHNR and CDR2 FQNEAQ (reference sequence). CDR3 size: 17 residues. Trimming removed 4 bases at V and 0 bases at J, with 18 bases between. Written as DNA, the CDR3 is TGTGCCAGCAGCTCAAAGGGGGGACGTAGGATGAACACTGAAGCTTTCTTT. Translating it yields CASSSKGGRRMNTEAFF.

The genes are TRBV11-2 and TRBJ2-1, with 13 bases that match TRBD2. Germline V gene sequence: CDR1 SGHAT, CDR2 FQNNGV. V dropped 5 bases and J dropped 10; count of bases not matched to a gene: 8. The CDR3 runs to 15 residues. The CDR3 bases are TGTGCCAGCAGCGTAACTAGCGGGAGGGCGAACGAGCAGTTCTTC. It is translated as CASSVTSGRANEQFF.

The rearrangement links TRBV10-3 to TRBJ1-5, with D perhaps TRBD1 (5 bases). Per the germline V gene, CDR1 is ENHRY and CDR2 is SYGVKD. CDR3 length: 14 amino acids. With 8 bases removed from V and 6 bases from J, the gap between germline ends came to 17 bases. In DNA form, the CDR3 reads TGTGCCATCGGGGGGAACAGGTGGTTTCAGCCCCAGCATTTT. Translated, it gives CAIGGNRWFQPQHF.

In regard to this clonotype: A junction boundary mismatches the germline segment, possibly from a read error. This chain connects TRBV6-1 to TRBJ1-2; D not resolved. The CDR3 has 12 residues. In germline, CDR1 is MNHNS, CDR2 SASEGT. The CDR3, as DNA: TGTGCCAGCAGTACGAATGGGTATGGCGACACCTTC. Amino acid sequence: CASSTNGYGDTF.

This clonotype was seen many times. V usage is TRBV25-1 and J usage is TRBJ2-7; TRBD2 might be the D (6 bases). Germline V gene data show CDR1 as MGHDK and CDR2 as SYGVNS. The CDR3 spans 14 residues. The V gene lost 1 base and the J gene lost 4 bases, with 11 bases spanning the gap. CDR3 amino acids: CASSESGAAYEQYF. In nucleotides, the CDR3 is TGTGCCAGCAGTGAATCGGGAGCAGCGTACGAGCAGTACTTC.

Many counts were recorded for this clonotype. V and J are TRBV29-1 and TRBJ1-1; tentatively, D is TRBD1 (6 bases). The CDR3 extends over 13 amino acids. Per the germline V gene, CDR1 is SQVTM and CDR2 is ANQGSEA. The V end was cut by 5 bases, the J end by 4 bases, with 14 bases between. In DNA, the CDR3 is TGCAGCGTTCCCTCAGGGGTAGGCACTGAAGCTTTCTTT. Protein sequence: CSVPSGVGTEAFF.

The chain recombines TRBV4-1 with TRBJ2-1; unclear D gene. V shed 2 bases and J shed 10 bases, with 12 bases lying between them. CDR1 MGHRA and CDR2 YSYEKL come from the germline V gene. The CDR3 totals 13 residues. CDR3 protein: CASSQNLVREQFF. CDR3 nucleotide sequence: TGCGCCAGCAGCCAAAATTTGGTAAGAGAGCAGTTCTTC.

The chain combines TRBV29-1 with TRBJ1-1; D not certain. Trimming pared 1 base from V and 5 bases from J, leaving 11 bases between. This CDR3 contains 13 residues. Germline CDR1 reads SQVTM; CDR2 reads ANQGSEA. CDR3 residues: CSVEGRTWTEAFF. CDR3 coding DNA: TGCAGCGTTGAAGGCCGGACTTGGACTGAAGCTTTCTTT. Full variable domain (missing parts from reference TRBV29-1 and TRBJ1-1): SAVISQKPSRDICQRGTSLTIQCQVDSQVTMMFWYRQQPGQSLTLIATANQGSEATYESGFVIDKFPISRPNLTFSTLTVSNMSPEDSSIYLCSVEGRTWTEAFFGQGTRLTVV.

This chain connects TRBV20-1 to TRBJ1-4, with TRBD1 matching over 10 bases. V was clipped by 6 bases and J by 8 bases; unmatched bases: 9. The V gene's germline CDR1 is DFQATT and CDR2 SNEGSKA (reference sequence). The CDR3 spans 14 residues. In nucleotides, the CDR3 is TGCAGTGCCAGATCGACAGGGGGCTTGGAAAAACTGTTTTTT. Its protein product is CSARSTGGLEKLFF.

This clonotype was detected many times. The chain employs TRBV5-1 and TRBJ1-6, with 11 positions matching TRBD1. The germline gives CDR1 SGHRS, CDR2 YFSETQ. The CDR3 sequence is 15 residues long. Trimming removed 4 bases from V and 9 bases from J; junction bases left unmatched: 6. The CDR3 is CASSEGQGAGSPLHF. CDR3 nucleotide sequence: TGCGCCAGCAGCGAAGGACAGGGGGCCGGTTCACCCCTCCACTTT.

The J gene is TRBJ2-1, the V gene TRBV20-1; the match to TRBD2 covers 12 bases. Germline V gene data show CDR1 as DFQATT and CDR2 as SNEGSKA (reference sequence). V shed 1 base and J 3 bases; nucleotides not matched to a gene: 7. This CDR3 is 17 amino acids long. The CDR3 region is CSARVTSGGSNYNEQFF. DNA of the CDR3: TGCAGTGCTAGAGTTACTAGCGGGGGGTCCAACTACAATGAGCAGTTCTTC.

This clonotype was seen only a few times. This CDR3 reads CASSLRRGASYNEQFF. The DNA for the CDR3 is TGTGCCAGCAGCTTGAGGAGGGGGGCCTCCTACAATGAGCAGTTCTTC. The rearrangement uses TRBV7-3 and TRBJ2-1; D is possibly TRBD1 or TRBD2 (6 bases each). Trimming stripped 3 bases from V and 0 bases from J, with 12 bases between. Germline CDR1 SGHTA, CDR2 FQGTGA. The CDR3 runs 16 residues.

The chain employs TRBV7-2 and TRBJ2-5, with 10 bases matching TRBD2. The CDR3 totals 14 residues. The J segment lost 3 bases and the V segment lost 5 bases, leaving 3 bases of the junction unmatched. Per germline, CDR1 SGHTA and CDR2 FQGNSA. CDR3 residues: CASSSGTSEETQYF. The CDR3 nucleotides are TGTGCCAGCAGCAGTGGGACTAGCGAAGAGACCCAGTACTTC.

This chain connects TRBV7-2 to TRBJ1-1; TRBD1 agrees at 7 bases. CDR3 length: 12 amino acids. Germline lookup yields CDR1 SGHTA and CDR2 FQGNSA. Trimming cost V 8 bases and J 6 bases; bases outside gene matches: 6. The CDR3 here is CASGAGGPEAFF. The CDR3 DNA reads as TGTGCCAGCGGCGCAGGGGGTCCTGAAGCTTTCTTT.

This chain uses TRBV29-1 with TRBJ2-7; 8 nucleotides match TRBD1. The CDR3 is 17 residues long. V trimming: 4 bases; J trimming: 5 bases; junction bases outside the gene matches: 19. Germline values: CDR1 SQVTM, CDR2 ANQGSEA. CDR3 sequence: CSVVPLPARTGRHEQYF. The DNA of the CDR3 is TGCAGCGTTGTCCCCTTGCCCGCGAGGACAGGGAGACACGAGCAGTACTTC.

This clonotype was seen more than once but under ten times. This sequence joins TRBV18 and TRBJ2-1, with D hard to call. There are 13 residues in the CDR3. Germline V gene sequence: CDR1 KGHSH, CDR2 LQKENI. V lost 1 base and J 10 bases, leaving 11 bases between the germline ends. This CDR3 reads CASSPLTHPEQFF. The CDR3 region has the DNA TGTGCCAGCTCACCACTGACCCATCCAGAGCAGTTCTTC.

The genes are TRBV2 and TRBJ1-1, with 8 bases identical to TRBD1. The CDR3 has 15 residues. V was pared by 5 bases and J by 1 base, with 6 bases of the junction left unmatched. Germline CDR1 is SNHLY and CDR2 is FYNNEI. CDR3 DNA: TGTGCCAGCAGTAGGTCGGGACAGGAGAACACTGAAGCTTTCTTT. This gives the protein CASSRSGQENTEAFF.

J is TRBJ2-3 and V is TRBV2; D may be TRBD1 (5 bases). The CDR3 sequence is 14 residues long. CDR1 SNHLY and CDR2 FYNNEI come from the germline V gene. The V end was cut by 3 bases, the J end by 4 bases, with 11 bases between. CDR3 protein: CASSDSGFADTQYF. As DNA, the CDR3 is TGTGCCAGCAGTGATTCAGGGTTCGCAGATACGCAGTATTTT.

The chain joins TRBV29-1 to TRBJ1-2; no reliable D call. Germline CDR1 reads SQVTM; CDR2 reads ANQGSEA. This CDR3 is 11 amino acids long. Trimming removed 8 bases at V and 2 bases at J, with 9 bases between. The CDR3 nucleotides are TGCAGCTGGGGTGGCAACTATGGCTACACCTTC. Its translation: CSWGGNYGYTF.

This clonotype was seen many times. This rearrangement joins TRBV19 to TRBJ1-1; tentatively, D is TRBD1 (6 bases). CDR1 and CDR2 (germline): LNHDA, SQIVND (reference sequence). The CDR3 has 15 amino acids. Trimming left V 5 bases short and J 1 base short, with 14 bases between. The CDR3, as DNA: TGTGCCAGTAGTGCGCCCGGACAGCCGAACACTGAAGCTTTCTTT. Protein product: CASSAPGQPNTEAFF.

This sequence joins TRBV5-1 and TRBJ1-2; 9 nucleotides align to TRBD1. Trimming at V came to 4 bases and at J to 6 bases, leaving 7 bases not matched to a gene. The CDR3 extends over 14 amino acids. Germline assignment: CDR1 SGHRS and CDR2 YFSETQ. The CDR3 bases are TGCGCCAGCAGCACCGGGACAGGGTTGGATGGCTACACCTTC. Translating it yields CASSTGTGLDGYTF.

DNA for the CDR3: TGCAGTGCCTCCAGCAGTTGGTCCTCCTACGAGCAGTACTTC. Its protein is CSASSSWSSYEQYF. This chain joins TRBV20-1 and TRBJ2-7; D gene unclear. Germline-derived CDR1 and CDR2 are DFQATT and SNEGSKA (reference sequence). Trimming pared 6 bases from V and 0 bases from J, leaving 15 bases between. The CDR3 totals 14 residues.

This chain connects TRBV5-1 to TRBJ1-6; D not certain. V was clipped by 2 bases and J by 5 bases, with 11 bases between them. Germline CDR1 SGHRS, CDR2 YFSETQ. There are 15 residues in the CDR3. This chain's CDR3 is CASSFWGQDNSPLHF. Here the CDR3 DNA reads TGCGCCAGCAGCTTCTGGGGTCAGGATAATTCACCCCTCCACTTT.

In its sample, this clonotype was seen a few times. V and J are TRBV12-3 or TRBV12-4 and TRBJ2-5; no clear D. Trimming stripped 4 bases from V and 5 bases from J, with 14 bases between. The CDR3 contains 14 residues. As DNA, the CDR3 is TGTGCCAGCAGTTCGGACGGCCTCTGGGAGACCCAGTACTTC. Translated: CASSSDGLWETQYF.

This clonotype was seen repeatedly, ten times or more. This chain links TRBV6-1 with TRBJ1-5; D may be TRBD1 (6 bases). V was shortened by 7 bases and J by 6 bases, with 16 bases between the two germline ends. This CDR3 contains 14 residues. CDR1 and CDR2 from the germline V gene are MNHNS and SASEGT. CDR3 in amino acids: CASNTIRGGQPQHF. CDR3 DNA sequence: TGTGCCAGCAACACTATCAGGGGCGGTCAGCCCCAGCATTTT.

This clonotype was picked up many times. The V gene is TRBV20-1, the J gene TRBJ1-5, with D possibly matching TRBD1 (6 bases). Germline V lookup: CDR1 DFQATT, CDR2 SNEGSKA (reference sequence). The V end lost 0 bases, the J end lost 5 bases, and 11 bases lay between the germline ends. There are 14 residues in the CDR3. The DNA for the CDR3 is TGCAGTGCTAGAGAAGTGACAGGACATCAGCCCCAGCATTTT. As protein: CSAREVTGHQPQHF.

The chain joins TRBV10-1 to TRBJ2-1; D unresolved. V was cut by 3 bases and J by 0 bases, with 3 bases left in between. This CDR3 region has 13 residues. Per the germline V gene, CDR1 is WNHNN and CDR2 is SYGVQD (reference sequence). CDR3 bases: TGCGCCAGCAGTGATAGCTCCTACAATGAGCAGTTCTTC. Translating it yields CASSDSSYNEQFF.

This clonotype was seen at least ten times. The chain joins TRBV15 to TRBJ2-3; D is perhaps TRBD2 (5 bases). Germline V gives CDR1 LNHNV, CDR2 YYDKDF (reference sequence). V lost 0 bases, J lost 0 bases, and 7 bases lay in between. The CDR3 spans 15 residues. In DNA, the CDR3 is TGTGCCACCAGCAGAGATCAGCGGAGCACAGATACGCAGTATTTT. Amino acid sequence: CATSRDQRSTDTQYF.